One sample yielded the 23 T cell receptor beta chains listed below, sequenced in a study of regulatory T cells in long-lasting Graves disease. Building of the TCR beta libraries involved iRepertoire HTBI primers and Arm-PCR of CDR3 regions. TCRdb analysed the multiplex PCR reads with MiXCR anew, one entry per CDR3 protein. The sample has over 450,000 distinct CDR3 sequences; under 25% are singletons. Documented time point: persistent/refractory GD, antithyroid drugs over 5 years with positive TRAb. The TCR library was prepared using RNA isolated from PBMCs. Sequencing used peripheral blood mononuclear cells (PBMCs), obtained when the disease was refractory, from a patient treated with antithyroid drugs. The receptor source for this set is a female donor with Graves disease.

This clonotype was recorded at least ten times. J is TRBJ2-7 and V is TRBV12-3 or TRBV12-4, with 9 positions matching TRBD2. With V trimmed by 2 bases and J by 2 bases, 4 bases remained unmatched. The length of the CDR3 is 15 residues. CDR3 residues: CASSLWREGAYEQYF. The DNA of the CDR3 is TGTGCCAGCAGTTTATGGCGGGAGGGGGCCTACGAGCAGTACTTC.

Comments on this clonotype: This sequence may be a read error, since a much larger clone differs from it by one base. The chain links TRBV11-2 to TRBJ2-2; D gene uncertain. Germline V CDR1 and CDR2: SGHAT, FQNNGV. The CDR3 length is 13 residues. CDR3 DNA: TGTGCCAGCGGCTTAGTATCCACCGGGGAGCTGTTTTTT. This sequence encodes CASGLVSTGELFF.

There are a few counts of this clonotype. The rearrangement joins TRBV7-9 to TRBJ2-7; no reliable D call. Germline assignment: CDR1 SEHNR and CDR2 FQNEAQ (reference sequence). The germline V and J ends were trimmed by 7 bases and 4 bases, with 11 bases remaining between them. This CDR3 is built from 12 residues. CDR3 sequence (DNA): TGTGCCAGCACCTCAGCCCAGTACGAGCAGTACTTC. This sequence encodes CASTSAQYEQYF.

The J gene is TRBJ2-7, the V gene TRBV30; D unresolved. V lost 0 bases, J lost 6 bases, and 15 bases lay in between. The CDR3 spans 14 residues. The germline V gene encodes CDR1 GTSNPN and CDR2 SVGIG (reference sequence). Written as DNA, the CDR3 is TGTGCCTGGAGTGTTCGAGGCACGGACGGCGAGCAGTACTTC. It yields the protein CAWSVRGTDGEQYF.

In this sample, this clonotype turned up many times. V gene TRBV2 combines with J gene TRBJ1-2; D unclear. Trimming left V 7 bases short and J 4 bases short, with 16 bases between. This CDR3 contains 14 residues. From germline, CDR1 is SNHLY and CDR2 FYNNEI. The CDR3 nucleotides read TGTGCCAGCAACCCCCCCCTGAGAGGCTATGGCTACACCTTC. It yields the protein CASNPPLRGYGYTF.

In this sample, this clonotype turned up many times. The rearrangement uses TRBV6-1 and TRBJ1-1; D gene uncertain. Per the germline V gene, CDR1 is MNHNS and CDR2 is SASEGT. V lost 5 bases to trimming and J lost 8 bases, with 12 bases between them. The CDR3 contains 12 residues. The CDR3 sequence: CASSTDIGEAFF. The DNA for the CDR3 is TGTGCCAGCAGTACAGACATCGGAGAAGCTTTCTTT.

This clonotype was seen ten or more times. J is TRBJ1-2 and V is TRBV27; 7 nucleotides align to TRBD1. Germline assignment: CDR1 MNHEY and CDR2 SMNVEV (reference sequence). The CDR3 length is 14 residues. J gave up 6 bases and V 2 bases, and 6 bases lay outside the gene matches. The CDR3 sequence: CASSLTGEWDGYTF. The CDR3 DNA reads as TGTGCCAGCAGTTTAACAGGGGAGTGGGATGGCTACACCTTC.

As for this clonotype: A read error may account for a junction end that differs from germline. V is TRBV7-9 and J is TRBJ1-4, with D perhaps matching TRBD1 (5 bases). The CDR3 consists of 16 residues. Germline CDR1 is SEHNR and CDR2 is FQNEAQ (reference sequence). The CDR3 region has the DNA TGTGCCAGCAGCCACACACGATGGACGGACAATGAAGAACTGTTTTTT. This sequence encodes CASSHTRWTDNEELFF.

The chain couples TRBV20-1 to TRBJ2-1; 11 positions match TRBD2. CDR1 DFQATT and CDR2 SNEGSKA come from the germline V gene (reference sequence). The CDR3 covers 13 residues. V gave up 1 base and J gave up 9 bases; unmatched junction bases: 2. The CDR3 loop reads CSARGLAGSEQFF. CDR3 nucleotides: TGCAGTGCTAGAGGACTAGCGGGGTCTGAGCAGTTCTTC.

This clonotype was seen at least ten times. The rearrangement links TRBV5-4 to TRBJ1-6; 9 bases match TRBD1. Looked up from germline, CDR1 is SGHNT and CDR2 is YYREEE (reference sequence). The CDR3 runs to 17 residues. Trimming took 4 bases from V and 6 from J; bases not matched to a gene: 11. DNA for the CDR3: TGTGCCAGCAGCCTCGCCGCCGGGACAGGGATTAATTCACCCCTCCACTTT. Its protein is CASSLAAGTGINSPLHF. The full variable domain, in which reference TRBV5-4 and TRBJ1-6 provide the parts outside the CDR3, is ETGVTQSPTHLIKTRGQQVTLRCSSQSGHNTVSWYQQALGQGPQFIFQYYREEENGRGNFPPRFSGLQFPNYSSELNVNALELDDSALYLCASSLAAGTGINSPLHFGNGTRLTVT.

V usage is TRBV6-1 and J usage is TRBJ2-7, with 12 bases that match TRBD1. The V gene's germline CDR1 is MNHNS and CDR2 SASEGT. Germline trimming cut 5 bases from V and 6 bases from J; bases unmatched to any gene: 11. CDR3 length: 16 residues. This chain's CDR3 is CASSPRTGTGGSEQYF. CDR3 nucleotide sequence: TGTGCCAGCAGTCCCCGGACCGGGACAGGGGGCTCCGAGCAGTACTTC.

The chain is built from TRBV20-1 and TRBJ2-7; D not certain. V was trimmed by 0 bases and J by 2 bases, leaving 11 bases between them. This CDR3 spans 14 amino acids. Germline V gene sequence: CDR1 DFQATT, CDR2 SNEGSKA (reference sequence). The CDR3: CSARDLGTAYEQYF. In DNA, the CDR3 is TGCAGTGCTAGAGATTTGGGTACTGCCTACGAGCAGTACTTC.

To note about this clonotype: A much larger clone differs from this one at a single base, so this may be a read error. The chain is built from TRBV20-1 and TRBJ1-4; D gene ambiguous. The germline V gene has CDR1 DFQATT and CDR2 SNEGSKA (reference sequence). CDR3 length: 14 residues. The CDR3 reads CSARVSTTNEKLFF. The CDR3 region has the DNA TGCAGTGCTAGAGTCAGCACAACGAATGAAAAACTGTTTTTT.

The rearrangement joins TRBV7-9 to TRBJ1-6, with 8 bases identical to TRBD1. Germline values: CDR1 SEHNR, CDR2 FQNEAQ (reference sequence). V dropped 0 bases and J dropped 4; count of bases not matched to a gene: 5. This CDR3 comprises 17 residues. CDR3 amino acids: CASSLAKDRAYNSPLHF. The CDR3 coding sequence is TGTGCCAGCAGCTTAGCGAAGGACAGGGCATATAATTCACCCCTCCACTTT.

This clonotype was seen ten or more times. The CDR3 region is CASSFGGGLRETQYF. CDR3 bases: TGTGCCAGCAGTTTCGGCGGGGGGCTGCGAGAGACCCAGTACTTC. The chain joins TRBV12-3 or TRBV12-4 to TRBJ2-5, with 8 bases identical to TRBD2. Unmatched junction bases numbered 7, after V lost 3 bases and J lost 4 bases. CDR3 length equals 15 residues.

This chain joins TRBV10-3 and TRBJ2-2; D gene unclear. Trimming took 3 bases from V and 2 from J, leaving 7 bases between them. The CDR3 runs 14 residues. Germline V gives CDR1 ENHRY, CDR2 SYGVKD. This CDR3 reads CAISEVGNTGELFF. In DNA, the CDR3 is TGTGCCATCAGTGAAGTAGGAAACACCGGGGAGCTGTTTTTT.

J is TRBJ2-7 and V is TRBV18, with D perhaps TRBD1 (6 bases). CDR3 length equals 13 residues. V shed 0 bases and J shed 6 bases, with 9 bases lying between them. Germline CDR1 and CDR2: KGHSH and LQKENI. The CDR3: CASSPPTGPEQYF. CDR3 bases: TGTGCCAGCTCACCACCCACAGGGCCCGAGCAGTACTTC. Full variable domain (outside the CDR3, taken from reference TRBV18 and TRBJ2-7): NAGVMQNPRHLVRRRGQEARLRCSPMKGHSHVYWYRQLPEEGLKFMVYLQKENIIDESGMPKERFSAEFPKEGPSILRIQQVVRGDSAAYFCASSPPTGPEQYFGPGTRLTVT.

This clonotype was recorded at least ten times. The J gene is TRBJ2-7, the V gene TRBV28, with D possibly called TRBD1 or TRBD2 (5 bases each). CDR1 is MDHEN and CDR2 is SYDVKM in the germline V gene. The CDR3 totals 15 residues. Trimming left V 6 bases short and J 1 base short, with 16 bases between. The CDR3 region has the DNA TGTGCCAGCAGCGGATTCAGAGGGGTATCCTACGAGCAGTACTTC. Protein: CASSGFRGVSYEQYF. Supplemented by reference TRBV28 and TRBJ2-7, the full variable domain reads DVKVTQSSRYLVKRTGEKVFLECVQDMDHENMFWYRQDPGLGLRLIYFSYDVKMKEKGDIPEGYSVSREKKERFSLILESASTNQTSMYLCASSGFRGVSYEQYFGPGTRLTVT.

The rearrangement links TRBV29-1 to TRBJ2-7; perhaps TRBD1 as D (6 bases). Trimming pared 3 bases from V and 0 bases from J, leaving 9 bases between. CDR3 length: 13 amino acids. Germline CDR1 SQVTM, CDR2 ANQGSEA. The CDR3 DNA is TGCAGCGTTGAGAGGGACAACTCCTACGAGCAGTACTTC. Translation: CSVERDNSYEQYF.

The J gene is TRBJ2-1, the V gene TRBV28, with TRBD2 identical over 9 bases. Germline trimming cut 1 base from V and 11 bases from J; bases unmatched to any gene: 18. CDR3 length: 18 amino acids. In germline, CDR1 is MDHEN, CDR2 SYDVKM. As DNA, the CDR3 is TGTGCCAGCAGTTTATTTGTCGAAGATGGGACTAGCCACAGTCAGCAGTTCTTC. Residues: CASSLFVEDGTSHSQQFF.

This clonotype was observed many times. The chain has TRBV29-1 and TRBJ1-1; tentative D call: TRBD1 (5 bases). V was trimmed by 7 bases and J by 4 bases, leaving 25 bases between them. The CDR3 is 16 amino acids. Germline lookup yields CDR1 SQVTM and CDR2 ANQGSEA. CDR3 sequence reads: CSDHRLEGREATEAFF. In DNA form, the CDR3 reads TGCAGCGATCACAGACTGGAGGGGAGGGAGGCCACTGAAGCTTTCTTT.

This clonotype was picked up many times. The J gene is TRBJ1-6, the V gene TRBV11-3; 8 bases line up with TRBD1. Germline V gene data show CDR1 as SGHNT and CDR2 as YENEEA. The CDR3 is 14 residues long. The V and J ends lost 5 bases and 9 bases, in that order; junction bases with no gene match: 6. The CDR3 sequence: CASSRGQGPSPLHF. CDR3 nucleotide sequence: TGTGCCAGCAGCCGAGGACAGGGACCTTCACCCCTCCACTTT.

A word on this clonotype: A much more abundant neighbour one base away suggests this may be a read error. The V and J genes are TRBV5-6 and TRBJ1-1; TRBD1 matches 9 bases. The V and J ends lost 4 bases and 8 bases, in that order; junction bases with no gene match: 12. Germline lookup yields CDR1 SGHDT and CDR2 YYEEEE. The length of the CDR3 is 15 residues. CDR3: CASSTAYTGGAEAFF. The CDR3 coding sequence is TGTGCCAGCAGCACCGCCTACACAGGGGGCGCCGAAGCTTTCTTT.